Included here is one TCR beta chain sequence, with context. As handled by the study authors: From reference gene primer amplification, estimates of nucleated cell counts were derived. Assay used: immunoSEQ multiplex PCR; TCRdb lists only in-frame clones, some missing. V, J and clone size were drawn from that table, and D and trimming were deduced from the DNA. The sample has 95,000 to 150,000 clones; 65% to 85% are singletons. The data stem from a study of blood T cell repertoires in COVID-19. This CDR3 contains 18 residues. CDR1 is LNHDA, CDR2 SQIVND, per germline (reference sequence). J gave up 0 bases and V 5 bases, and 8 bases lay outside the gene matches.

The chain employs TRBV19 and TRBJ1-6; 9 bases are shared with TRBD1. This receptor was identified in a woman in her 70s with acute or convalescent COVID-19. Sequencing input: peripheral blood. The CDR3 reads CASSAPGTGSSYNSPLHF. DNA of the CDR3: TGTGCCAGTAGTGCTCCCGGGACAGGGAGCTCCTATAATTCACCCCTCCACTTT.